A single T cell receptor beta chain is shown here with its context. Germline lookup yields CDR1 LGHNA and CDR2 YNFKEQ. The V and J ends lost 4 bases and 7 bases, in that order; junction bases with no gene match: 6. The CDR3 covers 13 residues. The entry originates in a study of T-cell reconstitution after alpha-beta-depleted transplantation in children. Researchers prepared the TCRbeta library using unique molecular identifiers, the study reports. TCRdb reanalysed the PCR reads using MiXCR and keeps one entry per CDR3 protein. The repertoire holds approximately 400,000 distinct CDR3 sequences, with approximately 10% as singletons.

The V call is TRBV4-2, the J call TRBJ2-7, with 8 bases fitting TRBD1. The TCR comes from a human donor who donated a stem cell graft to a child with acute myeloid leukemia. Sequencing used PBMCs from the stem cell graft donor, obtained from the stem cell graft. CDR3 loop: CASSPGTGWEQYF. The CDR3 DNA is TGTGCCAGCAGCCCGGGGACAGGCTGGGAGCAGTACTTC.